Listed below are T cell receptor beta chains from one sample, sequenced in a study of OX40 agonist ivuxolimab in advanced cancers. Repertoires were generated with immunoSEQ multiplex PCR, while TCRdb's copy carries only in-frame clones and drops some. The data hold some 69,000 clones, with nearly 90% observed a single time. Source: CD4+ or CD8+ T cells sorted from blood, taken in a trial of the OX40 agonist ivuxolimab. The receptors originated from an adult with an advanced solid tumor such as melanoma, head and neck, liver or kidney cancer. Both conserved end residues are part of each CDR3. The D gene is left open where the match is weak. Not all rows give a size; the values are once, few, many and, for expanded clones, a class.

D gene	V gene	J gene	clone size	CDR3 DNA	CDR3 protein
TRBD2	TRBV2	TRBJ2-3	-	TGTGCCAGCAGTGAAATGGCTAGCGGGTTTAATACGCAGTATTTT	CASSEMASGFNTQYF
-	TRBV28	TRBJ1-3	-	TGTGCCAGCAGTCCAACACAGGGATCCGGAAACACCATATATTTT	CASSPTQGSGNTIYF
TRBD2	TRBV5-1	TRBJ2-1	-	TGCGCCAGCAGCGGGATAGCGGGAAGTAATGAGCAGTTCTTC	CASSGIAGSNEQFF
-	TRBV9	TRBJ2-5	-	TGTGCCAGCAGCGTAGCCCTGGAGTTGGGGGAGACCCAGTACTTC	CASSVALELGETQYF
TRBD2	TRBV5-4	TRBJ2-5	few	TGTGCCAGCAGCCTGAGGACTAGCGGGAGTGGAGAGACCCAGTACTTC	CASSLRTSGSGETQYF
-	TRBV5-1	TRBJ2-7	-	TGCGCCAGCAGCTTGGCTCCCGGGTCGTCCTACGAGCAGTACTTC	CASSLAPGSSYEQYF
TRBD1	TRBV18	TRBJ1-2	-	TGTGCCAGCTCACCACTGGGACAGGGCTGGGATGGCTACACCTTC	CASSPLGQGWDGYTF
TRBD1	TRBV30	TRBJ2-3	-	TGTGCCTGGATACAGGGGTTGGGCACAGATACGCAGTATTTT	CAWIQGLGTDTQYF
-	TRBV7-2	TRBJ2-7	few	TGTGCCAGCAGCTTAACCGGGTCCGGCTACGAGCAGTACTTC	CASSLTGSGYEQYF
TRBD2	TRBV10-2	TRBJ2-1	-	TGCGCCAGCAGTGCGAGCGGGAGAGGGAATGAGCAGTTCTTC	CASSASGRGNEQFF
-	TRBV4-1	TRBJ2-5	-	TGCGCCAGCAGCCAAGATAGGACGGGACCGGAGACCCAGTACTTC	CASSQDRTGPETQYF
TRBD1	TRBV5-1	TRBJ2-5	-	TGCGCCAGCAGCTTGGGAGGGACAGAAGAGACCCAGTACTTC	CASSLGGTEETQYF
TRBD1	TRBV6-1	TRBJ2-3	few	TGTGCCAGCAGTGACAGACAGGGAACCGGATCTAGCACAGATACGCAGTATTTT	CASSDRQGTGSSTDTQYF
TRBD1	TRBV23-1	TRBJ2-7	few	TGCGCCAGCAGTCACCCCACCACAGGGGGCTCAAGAGTCTACGAGCAGTACTTC	CASSHPTTGGSRVYEQYF
TRBD2	TRBV6-5	TRBJ2-3	-	TGTGCCAGCAGTTACTCGAGAGCGGGAAGCACAGATACGCAGTATTTT	CASSYSRAGSTDTQYF
TRBD2	TRBV7-2	TRBJ2-7	-	TGTGCCAGCAGCTTAGGGGTTAGCGGGAGGGCCTTTGTCGAGCAGTACTTC	CASSLGVSGRAFVEQYF
TRBD1	TRBV5-4	TRBJ2-2	-	TGTGCCAGCAGCTTGGTCGGACAGGGGGCGGAGCTGTTTTTT	CASSLVGQGAELFF
TRBD1	TRBV29-1	TRBJ1-2	once	TGCAGCGTCGCGGGGGACAGGTCTAGTTATGGCTACACCTTC	CSVAGDRSSYGYTF
-	TRBV23-1	TRBJ2-5	-	TGCGCCAGCAGTCAATCGTTGCAGCGGCTAGAGACCCAGTACTTC	CASSQSLQRLETQYF
TRBD2	TRBV10-3	TRBJ2-3	-	TGTGCCATCAGGGCTAGCGGGAGTTCAGATACGCAGTATTTT	CAIRASGSSDTQYF
TRBD1	TRBV2	TRBJ2-2	-	TGTGCCAGCAGAGCACAGGGGGGAAGGGAGCTGTTTTTT	CASRAQGGRELFF
-	TRBV6-5	TRBJ1-2	-	TGTGCCAGCAGTTACGGGCGACACCCATCTAACTATGGCTACACCTTC	CASSYGRHPSNYGYTF
-	TRBV6-1	TRBJ1-2	-	TGTGCCAGCAGTGTAAGAGGGCTGAACTATGGCTACACCTTC	CASSVRGLNYGYTF
-	TRBV30	TRBJ2-1	-	TGTGCCTGGAGTGTACGCCGGGACGGGGAGCAGTTCTTC	CAWSVRRDGEQFF
-	TRBV5-1	TRBJ2-5	-	TGCGCCAGCAGCTTGGAGGGCGGGAAGACCCAGTACTTC	CASSLEGGKTQYF
-	TRBV7-2	TRBJ1-5	-	TGTGCCAGCAGTCGGGGGGTACTGATCAATCAGCCCCAGCATTTT	CASSRGVLINQPQHF
-	TRBV5-1	TRBJ1-6	once	TGCGCCAGCAGCTTGGGGGACCCGAATAATTCACCCCTCCACTTT	CASSLGDPNNSPLHF
-	TRBV28	TRBJ2-3	-	TGTGCCAGCAGTAAAGCAGGTTTGGCGGGGATAGATACGCAGTATTTT	CASSKAGLAGIDTQYF
TRBD2	TRBV7-9	TRBJ2-7	-	TGTGCCAGCAGGCCGGGACTAGGAGGGGGCGAGCAGTACTTC	CASRPGLGGGEQYF
-	TRBV9	TRBJ1-5	-	TGTGCCAGCAGCGTAGATTCGTCTTCGGGGCCCCAGCATTTT	CASSVDSSSGPQHF
TRBD2	TRBV6-6	TRBJ2-5	-	TGTGCCAGCAGCTGGGTTGCGGGAGGTCAGGAGACCCAGTACTTC	CASSWVAGGQETQYF
TRBD2	TRBV7-2	TRBJ2-7	-	TGTGCCAGCAGCCAAGAGCTAGCGGGAGGGCAGTACTTC	CASSQELAGGQYF
-	TRBV4-2	TRBJ1-1	-	TGTGCCAGCAGCCAACCGGAGCCTTTCTTT	CASSQPEPFF
TRBD1	TRBV6-1	TRBJ2-7	-	TGTGCCAGCAGTGAAAACAGGGGCTACGAGCAGTACTTC	CASSENRGYEQYF
TRBD2	TRBV28	TRBJ2-7	once	TGTGCCAGCAGTTATAGCGGGAGACCCCTATACGAGCAGTACTTC	CASSYSGRPLYEQYF
-	TRBV5-1	TRBJ1-1	-	TGCGCCAGCAGCTTGGACAGGATGGGGAACACTGAAGCTTTCTTT	CASSLDRMGNTEAFF
TRBD2	TRBV4-2	TRBJ2-1	-	TGTGCCAGCAGCCCGACTAGCGGGAGGGCCATCAATCCGTTCTTC	CASSPTSGRAINPFF
TRBD2	TRBV5-1	TRBJ2-5	-	TGCGCCAGCAGCCCCGGGACTAGGGGGGAAGAGACCCAGTACTTC	CASSPGTRGEETQYF
TRBD2	TRBV11-2	TRBJ2-5	-	TGTGCCAGCAACCAGCGGGAGGGAGCGGAGACCCAGTACTTC	CASNQREGAETQYF
-	TRBV5-1	TRBJ2-5	-	TGCGCCAGCAGCAACTGGGGGCGGGAGACCCAGTACTTC	CASSNWGRETQYF
TRBD1	TRBV5-1	TRBJ2-3	-	TGCGCCAGCAGCCCGGGACAGGGAGGGACAGATACGCAGTATTTT	CASSPGQGGTDTQYF
-	TRBV6-6	TRBJ1-1	-	TGTGCCAGCAGTTACGGACGGGCAAACACTGAAGCTTTCTTT	CASSYGRANTEAFF
-	TRBV7-2	TRBJ1-2	once	TGTGCCAGCAGCCCCACCAAGGGCAGGGGAGGAGATGGCTACACCTTC	CASSPTKGRGGDGYTF
-	TRBV5-1	TRBJ2-5	-	TGCGCCAGCAGCCTAGCGTGGAGGGGGGAGACCCAGTACTTC	CASSLAWRGETQYF
-	TRBV6-6	TRBJ1-4	-	TGTGCCACCGGAGGCTTTAATGAAAAACTGTTTTTT	CATGGFNEKLFF
TRBD1	TRBV28	TRBJ2-3	-	TGTGCCAGCACCCGGACAGGGGCGGGTTGGATCACAGATACGCAGTATTTT	CASTRTGAGWITDTQYF
TRBD1	TRBV11-1	TRBJ1-1	-	TGTGCCAGCAGCTTAACTTGGACAGGCGTTGCTTTCTTT	CASSLTWTGVAFF
TRBD1	TRBV11-2	TRBJ1-4	-	TGTGCCAGCAGCACACGACAGGGTCTTAATGAAAAACTGTTTTTT	CASSTRQGLNEKLFF
-	TRBV28	TRBJ2-5	few	TGTGCCAGCAGTTTATTTGGGACCCTCCAAGAGACCCAGTACTTC	CASSLFGTLQETQYF
-	TRBV6-6	TRBJ2-7	-	TGTGCCAGCGCAACGGCTACCTACGAGCAGTACTTC	CASATATYEQYF
-	TRBV10-3	TRBJ2-7	-	TGTGCCACCAGCTCATTAGGGAGCATGAGCTCCTACGGGCAGTACTTC	CATSSLGSMSSYGQYF
-	TRBV10-3	TRBJ1-1	-	TGTGCCATCAGTGAAAGCCTCGGGGGCTACACTGAAGCTTTCTTT	CAISESLGGYTEAFF
-	TRBV30	TRBJ1-6	-	TGTGCCTGGACAGGGTATAATTCACCCCTCCACTTT	CAWTGYNSPLHF
TRBD1	TRBV5-1	TRBJ2-7	-	TGCGCCAGCACAGAACCGGGACAGGGGACGGGCGAGCAGTACTTC	CASTEPGQGTGEQYF